The T cell receptor beta chain under discussion was sequenced for a study of CD8+ T cells in alopecia areata. Whole-study results and caveats: TCRs were shared less clearly across patients than in mice, possibly for HLA-related reasons. There were also resident alphabeta T cells of normal skin sequenced in scalp samples. Lesional scalp displayed greater clonality than normal scalp, most notably in alopecia totalis/universalis.

TCR sequencing used cDNA made by reverse transcription of extracted RNA. Clones were read by immunoSEQ multiplex PCR, and TCRdb kept only the in-frame ones, dropping some. The sample holds about 110,000 clones, roughly 59% seen once. The CDR3 is made up of 15 amino acids. Germline-derived CDR1 and CDR2 are SEHNR and FQNEAQ (reference sequence). Trimming stripped 1 base from V and 1 base from J, with 11 bases between. The sample holds one count of this clone. Its antigen is unidentified. This chain connects TRBV7-9 to TRBJ2-7; possibly TRBD1 for D (6 bases). The clonotype was recovered from a human donor in good health. Sequencing was done on a sample of CD8+ T cells sorted from blood. The chain's CDR3 is CASSLGTGLSYEQYF. The CDR3 DNA reads TGTGCCAGCAGCTTAGGTACAGGGTTGTCCTACGAGCAGTACTTC.